The clone carrying this T cell receptor beta chain was counted a few times. Indicated time point: patch test 2, 6 weeks after DPC sensitization. The treatment here: therapeutic diphenylcyclopropenone sensitization with weekly scalp DPC. The data were obtained in a study of human T cells and chemical hapten exposure. Authors' analysis steps: Counting gave a median of approximately 96,000 TCRs per sample, with values ranging from about 23,224 to 750,000. MiXCR was run by TCRdb on the RACE reads, yielding one entry per CDR3 protein. These V and J calls derive from TCRdb rather than the authors' analysis. Seen here are tens of thousands of distinct CDR3 sequences, around 6.7% observed once, and the top ten hold 1.3%. This sequence was found in a young woman with alopecia areata. Some clones in this sample may be carry-over from other donors' samples. The specimen was whole blood, collected in connection with sensitization to the hapten diphenylcyclopropenone (DPC).

The CDR3 region is CATSSRNTGQPQHF. The DNA of the CDR3 is TGTGCCACCAGCAGTCGAAACACGGGGCAGCCCCAGCATTTT. The chain employs TRBV15 and TRBJ1-5, with no clear D. The CDR3 has 14 amino acids. Germline V gives CDR1 LNHNV, CDR2 YYDKDF (reference sequence). Trimming pared 3 bases from V and 7 bases from J, leaving 13 bases between.